This T cell receptor (beta chain) came from a study of T cells in Graves' hyperthyroidism and ophthalmopathy. Study summary: Staff took peripheral blood when the initial diagnosis was made, before any treatment began. Study findings and constraints: Stable hyperthyroidism and ophthalmopathy were separated using 13 V-J signatures.

This clonotype occurred a few times. Antigen specificity is unknown. RNA transcripts were the template for amplifying TCR beta CDR3 regions. A first-round RT-PCR of the TCR CDR3 used the HTBI primer set. One entry per CDR3 protein results from TCRdb running MiXCR on the multiplex PCR reads. The data show 550,000 to 800,000 distinct CDR3 sequences, roughly a sixth seen once. Out of 10 ml of fresh peripheral blood came the PBMCs. This CDR3 contains 15 residues. V lost 4 bases and J lost 6; bases outside the gene matches: 9. Germline loops: CDR1 SGHDT, CDR2 YYEEEE. Sequencing used blood. This chain links TRBV5-6 with TRBJ1-4, with TRBD1 matching 7 bases. This sequence originates from a man in his fifties with Graves' hyperthyroidism. The CDR3 reads CASSPTGQDDEKLFF. For the CDR3, the DNA is TGTGCCAGCAGCCCGACAGGGCAGGACGATGAAAAACTGTTTTTT. The variable domain in full, completed from reference TRBV5-6 and TRBJ1-4, reads DAGVTQSPTHLIKTRGQQVTLRCSPKSGHDTVSWYQQALGQGPQFIFQYYEEEERQRGNFPDRFSGHQFPNYSSELNVNALLLGDSALYLCASSPTGQDDEKLFFGSGTQLSVL.